A single sample gave rise to the 31 T cell receptor beta chains below, sequenced in a study of blood T cell repertoires in COVID-19. The table came from immunoSEQ multiplex PCR; TCRdb's copy has only in-frame clones and leaves some out. The data show 20,000 to 25,000 clones, 90% seen once. Sample: peripheral blood. All receptors derive from a human donor in a cohort sampled during active COVID-19.

This chain uses TRBV2 with TRBJ1-2, with D possibly TRBD1 on 5 matching bases. Germline lookup yields CDR1 SNHLY and CDR2 FYNNEI. The CDR3 totals 13 residues. V lost 5 bases and J 3 bases, leaving 10 bases between the germline ends. The chain's CDR3 is CASSPARDYGYTF. DNA of the CDR3: TGTGCCAGCAGTCCAGCCAGGGACTATGGCTACACCTTC.

This clone has a handful of counts. V is TRBV6-6 and J is TRBJ1-5; TRBD1 matches 10 bases. CDR3 length: 15 residues. Germline values: CDR1 MNHNY, CDR2 SVGAGI (reference sequence). J gave up 5 bases and V 2 bases, and 3 bases lay outside the gene matches. This chain's CDR3 is CASSYPDRGHQPQHF. DNA for the CDR3: TGTGCCAGCAGTTACCCAGACAGGGGGCATCAGCCCCAGCATTTT.

V and J are TRBV5-8 and TRBJ1-2; 9 bases fit TRBD1. Germline loops: CDR1 SGHTS, CDR2 YDEGEE. CDR3 length equals 14 residues. Trimming cost V 0 bases and J 7 bases; bases outside gene matches: 4. This CDR3 is CASSLVQGAPGYTF. In DNA, the CDR3 is TGTGCCAGCAGCTTGGTACAGGGGGCGCCTGGCTACACCTTC.

V gene TRBV11-2 combines with J gene TRBJ1-4, with D possibly matching TRBD1 (5 bases). The germline V gene encodes CDR1 SGHAT and CDR2 FQNNGV. This CDR3 contains 13 residues. V was trimmed by 5 bases and J by 7 bases, leaving 11 bases between them. The CDR3 loop is CASSPPRVEKLFF. The CDR3 DNA reads as TGTGCCAGCAGCCCCCCCAGGGTTGAAAAACTGTTTTTT.

The chain combines TRBV13 with TRBJ1-3; 9 bases map to TRBD1. The length of the CDR3 is 14 residues. V shed 4 bases, J shed 10 bases, and the junction held 8 bases outside the gene matches. CDR1 is PRHDT, CDR2 FYEKMQ, per germline (reference sequence). CDR3 DNA sequence: TGTGCCAGCAGCTCAACAGGGGGCTTGGGAACCATATATTTT. It translates to CASSSTGGLGTIYF.

The V gene is TRBV7-8, the J gene TRBJ1-5; 9 bases are shared with TRBD1. V shed 3 bases, J shed 6 bases, and the junction held 12 bases outside the gene matches. Per germline, CDR1 SGHVS and CDR2 FQNEAQ. CDR3 size: 17 residues. The CDR3 protein is CASSLTERNRGRQPQHF. As DNA, the CDR3 is TGTGCCAGCAGCTTGACCGAGAGGAACAGGGGGCGTCAGCCCCAGCATTTT.

The J gene is TRBJ2-1, the V gene TRBV19; 8 bases map to TRBD1. Germline CDR1 and CDR2: LNHDA and SQIVND (reference sequence). The ends lost 1 base at V and 2 bases at J; junction bases unmatched: 7. CDR3 length equals 17 residues. For the CDR3, the DNA is TGTGCCAGTAGTATAGGGACAGGGCCCCGGACCTACAATGAGCAGTTCTTC. Translated, it gives CASSIGTGPRTYNEQFF.

V and J are TRBV7-9 and TRBJ2-1; D is possibly TRBD2 (6 bases). V dropped 1 base and J dropped 4 bases, with 8 bases sitting between them. Germline lookup yields CDR1 SEHNR and CDR2 FQNEAQ (reference sequence). The CDR3 has 14 residues. DNA for the CDR3: TGTGCCAGCAGCTTAGATGCGGGGTACAATGAGCAGTTCTTC. It specifies CASSLDAGYNEQFF.

The rearrangement links TRBV21-1 to TRBJ1-6; the table's TRBD1 call for D was not verified on the DNA. TRBV21-1 is listed as a pseudogene. This CDR3 region has 15 residues. This CDR3 reads CASSDGDSRNSPLHF. Here the CDR3 DNA reads TGTGCCAGCAGCGACGGGGACAGTAGAAACTCACCCCTCCACTTT.

Regarding this clone: The junction differs from germline at one of its ends, possibly a read error. The chain is built from TRBV11-2 and TRBJ2-7, with a possible D match to TRBD1 (6 bases). The germline V gene encodes CDR1 SGHAT and CDR2 FQNNGV. The CDR3 length is 12 residues. CDR3 sequence (DNA): TGTGCCAGCAGCTTAGACCCACAGGGTTCGAACTTC. Amino acids: CASSLDPQGSNF. The entire variable domain, with the rest obtained from reference TRBV11-2 and TRBJ2-7, is as follows: EAGVAQSPRYKIIEKRQSVAFWCNPISGHATLYWYQQILGQGPKLLIQFQNNGVVDDSQLPKDRFSAERLKGVDSTLKIQPAKLEDSAVYLCASSLDPQGSNFGPGTRLTVT.

The chain has TRBV11-1 and TRBJ2-2; D is ambiguous. CDR3 length: 11 residues. Germline V lookup: CDR1 SGHAT, CDR2 FQDESV (reference sequence). Trimming shortened V by 6 bases and J by 7 bases, and 6 bases separated the two germline ends. The CDR3 sequence is CASSYFGELFF. DNA for the CDR3: TGTGCCAGCAGTTATTTCGGGGAGCTGTTTTTT.

The V and J genes are TRBV7-8 and TRBJ1-2; tentative D call: TRBD1 (6 bases). Trimming removed 5 bases from V and 2 bases from J, with 15 bases in between. This CDR3 has 15 amino acids. The germline gives CDR1 SGHVS, CDR2 FQNEAQ. CDR3 in amino acids: CASSPEGGQNYGYTF. The CDR3 DNA follows: TGTGCCAGCAGCCCGGAGGGGGGGCAGAACTATGGCTACACCTTC.

This chain uses TRBV5-1 with TRBJ2-5, with TRBD1 matching 7 bases. Germline V gives CDR1 SGHRS, CDR2 YFSETQ. V gave up 2 bases and J gave up 3 bases; unmatched junction bases: 7. The CDR3 sequence is 15 residues long. This chain's CDR3 is CASSFRAGGKETQYF. The CDR3 region has the DNA TGCGCCAGCAGCTTTAGGGCAGGGGGAAAAGAGACCCAGTACTTC.

The chain has TRBV28 and TRBJ2-1; 7 bases fit TRBD1. The CDR3 extends over 13 amino acids. Germline CDR1 reads MDHEN; CDR2 reads SYDVKM. V dropped 2 bases and J dropped 12; count of bases not matched to a gene: 7. The CDR3 nucleotides are TGTGCCAGCAGTTTACCTTTACAGGGGACGCAGTTCTTC. Translation: CASSLPLQGTQFF. Full variable domain (outside the CDR3, taken from reference TRBV28 and TRBJ2-1): DVKVTQSSRYLVKRTGEKVFLECVQDMDHENMFWYRQDPGLGLRLIYFSYDVKMKEKGDIPEGYSVSREKKERFSLILESASTNQTSMYLCASSLPLQGTQFFGPGTRLTVL.

The rearrangement joins TRBV6-5 to TRBJ2-2; 9 bases match TRBD2. The length of the CDR3 is 15 residues. The ends lost 5 bases at V and 7 bases at J; junction bases unmatched: 8. The V gene's germline CDR1 is MNHEY and CDR2 SVGAGI. Written as DNA, the CDR3 is TGTGCCAGCAGTCGAGCGGGGGGAAGGGGCGGGGAGCTGTTTTTT. Its protein is CASSRAGGRGGELFF.

V is TRBV3-1 (or the pseudogene TRBV3-2) and J is TRBJ1-4, with TRBD1 matching 7 bases. J lost 1 base, V lost 6 bases, and 8 bases had no gene match. Per the germline V gene, CDR1 is LGHDT and CDR2 is YNNKEL (reference sequence). The CDR3 consists of 16 residues. DNA of the CDR3: TGTGCCAGCAGTTTACTATCAGGGGGAACTAATGAAAAACTGTTTTTT. Translation gives CASSLLSGGTNEKLFF.

This chain links TRBV6-5 with TRBJ1-2; 9 bases are shared with TRBD1. The CDR3 has 15 residues. V was clipped by 2 bases and J by 7 bases; unmatched bases: 8. The germline V gene has CDR1 MNHEY and CDR2 SVGAGI. The CDR3 DNA is TGTGCCAGCAGTTACCGTAGGACAGGGGTTTCTGGCTACACCTTC. The encoded protein is CASSYRRTGVSGYTF.

This sequence joins TRBV30 and TRBJ1-4; D gene ambiguous. There are 15 residues in the CDR3. Germline V gives CDR1 GTSNPN, CDR2 SVGIG (reference sequence). Trimming pared 5 bases from V and 0 bases from J, leaving 13 bases between. The CDR3 DNA follows: TGTGCCTGGTTACTGAAAGTTGCAACTAATGAAAAACTGTTTTTT. Residues: CAWLLKVATNEKLFF. The whole variable domain, remainder taken from reference TRBV30 and TRBJ1-4, is SQTIHQWPATLVQPVGSPLSLECTVEGTSNPNLYWYRQAAGRGLQLLFYSVGIGQISSEVPQNLSASRPQDRQFILSSKKLLLSDSGFYLCAWLLKVATNEKLFFGSGTQLSVL.

This clone was seen a few times. The rearrangement uses TRBV7-2 and TRBJ1-1; TRBD1 might be the D (5 bases). The CDR3 has 14 amino acids. Between the trimmed V and J ends, which lost 0 bases and 2 bases, there was a span of 7 bases. Germline-derived CDR1 and CDR2 are SGHTA and FQGNSA. DNA for the CDR3: TGTGCCAGCAGCTTAGCCCAGGGAAACACTGAAGCTTTCTTT. This translates into CASSLAQGNTEAFF.

The CDR3 sequence is CASISGKVGGTEAFF. DNA of the CDR3: TGTGCCAGCATCTCGGGGAAGGTGGGTGGCACTGAAGCTTTCTTT. J is TRBJ1-1 and V is TRBV6-5; the D is unclear. V shed 7 bases and J shed 4 bases, with 19 bases lying between them. The germline V gene has CDR1 MNHEY and CDR2 SVGAGI. The CDR3 consists of 15 residues.

This clone occurred once. The chain joins TRBV3-1 (or the pseudogene TRBV3-2) to TRBJ2-3, with a tentative D call TRBD2 (6 bases). Germline CDR1 LGHDT, CDR2 YNNKEL (reference sequence). This CDR3 spans 15 amino acids. Trimming stripped 0 bases from V and 2 bases from J, with 9 bases between. The CDR3 sequence is CASSQDRGTTDTQYF. CDR3 coding DNA: TGTGCCAGCAGCCAAGATCGGGGGACCACAGATACGCAGTATTTT.

This chain links TRBV6-5 with TRBJ1-6, with 8 bases identical to TRBD1. The CDR3 runs 16 residues. Germline V gene sequence: CDR1 MNHEY, CDR2 SVGAGI. V was pared by 0 bases and J by 9 bases, with 7 bases of the junction left unmatched. The CDR3 DNA follows: TGTGCCAGCAGTTACTCACCAGGGGGCGCATCTTCACCCCTCCACTTT. This gives the protein CASSYSPGGASSPLHF.

The chain has TRBV3-1 (or the pseudogene TRBV3-2) and TRBJ1-4; no definite D call. Germline CDR1 is LGHDT and CDR2 is YNNKEL (reference sequence). V was shortened by 3 bases and J by 1 base, with 9 bases between the two germline ends. The CDR3 contains 15 residues. CDR3 DNA: TGTGCCAGCAGCCAGTCCCCGGGAACTAATGAAAAACTGTTTTTT. As protein: CASSQSPGTNEKLFF.

The DNA for the CDR3 is TGTGCCAGCAGGATAGGGACAGCGAACACCGGGGAGCTGTTTTTT. Translating it yields CASRIGTANTGELFF. The chain uses TRBV6-5 and TRBJ2-2, with TRBD1 matching over 7 bases. The CDR3 is 15 amino acids. Germline trimming cut 6 bases from V and 0 bases from J; bases unmatched to any gene: 4. In germline, CDR1 is MNHEY, CDR2 SVGAGI.

The V and J genes are TRBV5-8 and TRBJ2-5; tentative D call: TRBD1 (5 bases). The CDR3 extends over 15 amino acids. The V gene's germline CDR1 is SGHTS and CDR2 YDEGEE. Trimming left V 1 base short and J 2 bases short, with 12 bases between. CDR3 sequence reads: CASSLTGVLQETQYF. CDR3 nucleotide sequence: TGTGCCAGCAGCTTGACAGGAGTATTACAAGAGACCCAGTACTTC.

This rearrangement joins TRBV11-3 to TRBJ2-3; possibly TRBD2 for D (6 bases). Germline V gives CDR1 SGHNT, CDR2 YENEEA. Trimming took 5 bases from V and 3 from J, leaving 18 bases between them. The CDR3 loop spans 16 amino acids. The CDR3 region has the DNA TGTGCCAGCAGCCTAGCTCGGGGAGGCAGGACAGATACGCAGTATTTT. Translating it yields CASSLARGGRTDTQYF.

The gene calls are TRBV18 and TRBJ1-3; tentative D call: TRBD1 (5 bases). The CDR3 sequence is 15 residues long. With 4 bases removed from V and 0 bases from J, the gap between germline ends came to 10 bases. The germline V gene has CDR1 KGHSH and CDR2 LQKENI. The CDR3 here is CASSRDSGSGNTIYF. In DNA, the CDR3 is TGTGCCAGCTCACGGGACTCCGGCTCTGGAAACACCATATATTTT.

The chain links TRBV19 to TRBJ2-3; TRBD1 matches at 8 bases. The CDR3 extends over 16 amino acids. Germline trimming cut 4 bases from V and 1 base from J; bases unmatched to any gene: 7. Germline assignment: CDR1 LNHDA and CDR2 SQIVND (reference sequence). CDR3 in amino acids: CASSTPGGAGTDTQYF. Here the CDR3 DNA reads TGTGCCAGTAGTACCCCAGGGGGCGCAGGCACAGATACGCAGTATTTT.

The chain recombines TRBV18 with TRBJ1-1, with a weak D call TRBD1 (6 bases). Trimming removed 0 bases at V and 5 bases at J, with 7 bases between. The CDR3 extends over 13 amino acids. CDR1 is KGHSH, CDR2 LQKENI, per germline. CDR3 sequence (DNA): TGTGCCAGCTCACCACCGACAGGAACTGAAGCTTTCTTT. As protein: CASSPPTGTEAFF.

The chain couples TRBV5-1 to TRBJ2-7, with a possible D match to TRBD1 (6 bases). Germline V gives CDR1 SGHRS, CDR2 YFSETQ. The CDR3 spans 17 residues. The V and J ends lost 0 bases and 4 bases respectively, with 20 bases between them. Written as DNA, the CDR3 is TGCGCCAGCAGCTTGGGTTCCGGGACATGGGAAGTTTACGAGCAGTACTTC. Translation: CASSLGSGTWEVYEQYF. The complete variable domain, with remaining parts taken from reference TRBV5-1 and TRBJ2-7, reads KAGVTQTPRYLIKTRGQQVTLSCSPISGHRSVSWYQQTPGQGLQFLFEYFSETQRNKGNFPGRFSGRQFSNSRSEMNVSTLELGDSALYLCASSLGSGTWEVYEQYFGPGTRLTVT.

This sequence joins TRBV7-2 and TRBJ1-1, with D uncertain. The CDR3 is 15 amino acids. CDR1 is SGHTA and CDR2 is FQGNSA in the germline V gene. V was cut by 1 base and J by 3 bases, with 12 bases left in between. DNA of the CDR3: TGTGCCAGCAGCTTAGTAAGAGGGTTGGACACTGAAGCTTTCTTT. Translation gives CASSLVRGLDTEAFF.